The 20 T cell receptor beta chains below all came from one sample that was sequenced in a study of T-cell reconstitution after alpha-beta-depleted transplantation in children. Unique molecular identifiers were used to barcode this TCRbeta library. TCRdb re-called the PCR reads through MiXCR, storing one row per CDR3 protein. The repertoire holds tens of thousands of distinct CDR3 sequences, 4.9% seen once, with approximately 17% in the top ten. The sequences come from PBMCs, mostly from graft donor cells, collected 180 days after TCRalphabeta/CD19-depleted stem cell transplant. These receptors were taken from a boy under three years old who had a stem cell transplant for acute myeloid leukemia, so the T cells may come from the graft donor.

This clonotype was seen repeatedly, ten times or more. CDR3 bases: TGTGCCAGCAGCCCCAGGGTCTCTGGGGCCAACGTCCTGACTTTC. It specifies CASSPRVSGANVLTF. The chain uses TRBV27 and TRBJ2-6; possibly TRBD1 for D (5 bases). This CDR3 comprises 15 residues. The V end was cut by 6 bases, the J end by 0 bases, with 9 bases between. Germline V CDR1 and CDR2: MNHEY, SMNVEV (reference sequence).

This chain joins TRBV20-1 and TRBJ2-7; possibly TRBD2 for D (5 bases). The CDR3 is 14 residues long. From germline, CDR1 is DFQATT and CDR2 SNEGSKA (reference sequence). Trimming shortened V by 1 base and J by 3 bases, and 13 bases separated the two germline ends. CDR3 amino acids: CSARAPGIVYEQYF. The DNA of the CDR3 is TGCAGTGCTAGAGCACCCGGGATAGTCTACGAGCAGTACTTC.

This clonotype was seen repeatedly, ten times or more. V usage is TRBV7-9 and J usage is TRBJ2-7; the match to TRBD1 covers 9 bases. Trimming cost V 1 base and J 6 bases; bases outside gene matches: 7. Germline-derived CDR1 and CDR2 are SEHNR and FQNEAQ (reference sequence). The CDR3 is 15 amino acids. In nucleotides, the CDR3 is TGTGCCAGCAGCTTAGTAGAGACAGGGGGACGCGAGCAGTACTTC. The encoded protein is CASSLVETGGREQYF.

Many counts were recorded for this clonotype. This chain uses TRBV2 with TRBJ2-1, with D hard to call. The CDR3 totals 10 residues. CDR1 is SNHLY, CDR2 FYNNEI, per germline. Trimming cost V 4 bases and J 11 bases, with 6 bases left between them. The chain's CDR3 is CASSANQQFF. The CDR3 nucleotides are TGTGCCAGCAGTGCGAATCAGCAGTTCTTC.

This clonotype was recorded many times. V is TRBV20-1 and J is TRBJ2-7, with unresolved D. This CDR3 contains 13 residues. Germline V gene sequence: CDR1 DFQATT, CDR2 SNEGSKA (reference sequence). The V and J ends lost 3 bases and 0 bases respectively, with 9 bases between them. The CDR3 bases are TGCAGTGCTAGGGTCAGCTTCTCCTACGAGCAGTACTTC. It codes for CSARVSFSYEQYF.

A word on this clonotype: Given a much more abundant clone one base away, this may be a read error. The CDR3 ends on some other residue instead of the conserved phenylalanine or tryptophan, so this is likely a read error. The V call is TRBV20-1, the J call TRBJ2-3, with 8 bases that match TRBD2. J lost 2 bases, V lost 1 base, and 2 bases had no gene match. Germline loops: CDR1 DFQATT, CDR2 SNEGSKA (reference sequence). CDR3 size: 14 residues. The CDR3: CSARAGGITDTQYY. CDR3 nucleotides: TGCAGTGCTAGAGCGGGGGGGATCACAGATACGCAGTATTAT.

In this sample, this clonotype turned up many times. CDR3: CASSPDTGIPYGYTF. For the CDR3, the DNA is TGTGCCAGTAGTCCCGATACAGGGATCCCCTATGGCTACACCTTC. The V call is TRBV19, the J call TRBJ1-2; the D gene is possibly TRBD1 (6 bases). The germline V gene has CDR1 LNHDA and CDR2 SQIVND (reference sequence). Trimming left V 5 bases short and J 4 bases short, with 17 bases between. The CDR3 spans 15 residues.

This clonotype was detected many times. The chain couples TRBV5-1 to TRBJ2-1; possibly TRBD1 or TRBD2 for D (5 bases each). This CDR3 comprises 13 residues. With 2 bases removed from V and 5 bases from J, the gap between germline ends came to 8 bases. Germline values: CDR1 SGHRS, CDR2 YFSETQ. The CDR3 here is CASSFGDDNEQFF. Written as DNA, the CDR3 is TGCGCCAGCAGCTTCGGGGACGACAATGAGCAGTTCTTC.

This clonotype has at least ten counts. CDR3 amino acids: CSARQSYGYTF. The CDR3 region has the DNA TGCAGTGCTAGGCAGTCCTATGGCTACACCTTC. The chain has TRBV20-1 and TRBJ1-2; D ambiguous. Trimming cost V 3 bases and J 4 bases, with 6 bases left between them. Per germline, CDR1 DFQATT and CDR2 SNEGSKA (reference sequence). This CDR3 is 11 amino acids long.

This clonotype was picked up many times. This chain links TRBV11-3 with TRBJ2-7, with D maybe TRBD1 (6 bases). The V end lost 5 bases, the J end lost 3 bases, and 14 bases lay between the germline ends. Per germline, CDR1 SGHNT and CDR2 YENEEA. The CDR3 loop spans 14 amino acids. CDR3 in DNA: TGTGCCAGCAGCGCCGCCGGGACACACTACGAGCAGTACTTC. Its translation is CASSAAGTHYEQYF.

This clonotype was detected ten times or more. The V and J genes are TRBV6-2 or TRBV6-3 and TRBJ2-2; a possible D gene is TRBD2 (6 bases). Per germline, CDR1 MNHEY and CDR2 SVGEGT. The CDR3 loop spans 17 amino acids. V was shortened by 6 bases and J by 4 bases, with 21 bases between the two germline ends. The CDR3 DNA reads as TGTGCCAGCAGAAAAACTATTCCCCGGGACTTCACCGGGGAGCTGTTTTTT. It encodes CASRKTIPRDFTGELFF.

This clonotype was recorded many times. The chain links TRBV6-2 or TRBV6-3 to TRBJ2-2; TRBD1 matches 9 bases. Looked up from germline, CDR1 is MNHEY and CDR2 is SVGEGT. The CDR3 is made up of 16 amino acids. V shed 7 bases and J 0 bases; nucleotides not matched to a gene: 6. This CDR3 reads CASTYGTGPNTGELFF. In DNA form, the CDR3 reads TGTGCCAGCACCTACGGGACAGGGCCGAACACCGGGGAGCTGTTTTTT.

At least ten counts were recorded for this clonotype. CDR3 nucleotides: TGCAGTGCTAACCCCGGGACAGGGGGCGATGAGCAGTACTTC. Residues: CSANPGTGGDEQYF. The chain employs TRBV20-1 and TRBJ2-7, with TRBD1 matching over 12 bases. The length of the CDR3 is 14 residues. The germline CDR1 and CDR2 sequences are DFQATT and SNEGSKA (reference sequence). V lost 4 bases, J lost 7 bases, and 8 bases stayed unmatched.

Many counts were recorded for this clonotype. The chain uses TRBV4-1 and TRBJ1-5; D unresolved. Trimming took 4 bases from V and 4 from J, leaving 11 bases between them. This CDR3 contains 14 residues. The germline V gene encodes CDR1 MGHRA and CDR2 YSYEKL. For the CDR3, the DNA is TGCGCCAGCAGCCTTCTCGTTGGGAATCAGCCCCAGCATTTT. It is translated as CASSLLVGNQPQHF.

The sample holds many counts of this clonotype. V is TRBV25-1 and J is TRBJ2-2, with 9 bases matching TRBD1. The ends lost 3 bases at V and 5 bases at J; junction bases unmatched: 7. This CDR3 comprises 16 residues. CDR1 is MGHDK, CDR2 SYGVNS, per germline. The CDR3 loop is CASSDYRGPGTGELFF. In DNA form, the CDR3 reads TGTGCCAGCAGTGACTACAGGGGGCCGGGGACCGGGGAGCTGTTTTTT.

This clonotype was recorded at least ten times. The chain recombines TRBV12-3 or TRBV12-4 with TRBJ2-7; D unresolved. Deletions cut 3 bases from V and 3 bases from J, with 6 bases between. CDR3 length equals 12 residues. The DNA for the CDR3 is TGTGCCAGCAGTTTCAGCATCTACGAGCAGTACTTC. Translation gives CASSFSIYEQYF.

This clonotype was seen ten or more times. J is TRBJ2-7 and V is TRBV15; 8 bases map to TRBD2. Trimming cost V 0 bases and J 0 bases; bases outside gene matches: 7. Germline V gives CDR1 LNHNV, CDR2 YYDKDF (reference sequence). The CDR3 has 17 residues. CDR3 bases: TGTGCCACCAGCAGAGAAGGTCCCGGGGGGGTCTCCTACGAGCAGTACTTC. Its protein is CATSREGPGGVSYEQYF.

At least ten counts were recorded for this clonotype. The chain combines TRBV14 with TRBJ2-2; 9 bases align to TRBD2. The CDR3 length is 15 residues. The junction had 6 bases not matched to a gene; V was cut back by 6 bases and J by 4 bases. From germline, CDR1 is SGHDN and CDR2 FVKESK. The CDR3 DNA follows: TGTGCCAGCAGTCGACTAGCGGTGTCCACCGGGGAGCTGTTTTTT. Protein sequence: CASSRLAVSTGELFF.

This clonotype was detected many times. The CDR3 protein is CASREPRGRADTQYF. The CDR3 DNA reads TGTGCCAGTAGGGAACCCCGGGGACGTGCAGATACGCAGTATTTT. This chain uses TRBV19 with TRBJ2-3; D tentatively reads TRBD1 or TRBD2 (5 bases each). CDR1 is LNHDA, CDR2 SQIVND, per germline (reference sequence). The V end lost 6 bases, the J end lost 4 bases, and 17 bases lay between the germline ends. CDR3 length equals 15 residues.

This clonotype was picked up many times. V usage is TRBV12-3 or TRBV12-4 and J usage is TRBJ1-5; D is perhaps TRBD1 (5 bases). The V end was cut by 3 bases, the J end by 4 bases, with 10 bases between. This CDR3 has 14 amino acids. The CDR3 DNA reads as TGTGCCAGCAGTTTCTTGTCAGGGAATCAGCCCCAGCATTTT. This codes for CASSFLSGNQPQHF.